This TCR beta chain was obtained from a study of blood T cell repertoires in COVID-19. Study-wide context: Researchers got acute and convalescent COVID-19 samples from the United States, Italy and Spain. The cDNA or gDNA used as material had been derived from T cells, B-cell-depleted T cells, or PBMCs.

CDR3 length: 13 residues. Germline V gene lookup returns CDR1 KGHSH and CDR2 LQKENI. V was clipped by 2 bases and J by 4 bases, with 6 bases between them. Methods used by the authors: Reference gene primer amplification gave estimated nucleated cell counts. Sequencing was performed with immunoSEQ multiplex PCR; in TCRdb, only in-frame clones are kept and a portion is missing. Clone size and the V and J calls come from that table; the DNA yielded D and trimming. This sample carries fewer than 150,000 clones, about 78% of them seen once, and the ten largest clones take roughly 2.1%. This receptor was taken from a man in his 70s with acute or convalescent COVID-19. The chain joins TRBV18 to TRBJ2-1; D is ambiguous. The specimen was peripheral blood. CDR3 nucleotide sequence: TGTGCCAGCTCACCAATCAGGTACAATGAGCAGTTCTTC. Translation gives CASSPIRYNEQFF.